Sequencing of this T cell receptor beta chain was carried out in a study of post-analysis software for immune sequencing data. Study-wide points: By F measure, samples from a shared preparation batch strongly co-clustered. Several TRBV segments, TRBV5-6, TRBV5-1 and TRBV20-1 among them, were found more frequent in patients than controls. Those with multiple sclerosis, the patient group, showed significantly lower normalized Chao1 diversity than controls.

The authors incorporated unique molecular identifiers into the TCR beta cDNA libraries. TCRdb independently ran MiXCR on the PCR reads; one entry per CDR3 protein. Of about 170,000 distinct CDR3 sequences in the sample, 30% were seen once. The germline V gene encodes CDR1 SNHLY and CDR2 FYNNEI. The CDR3 has 12 amino acids. Trimming stripped 7 bases from V and 0 bases from J, with 6 bases between. Of note for this clonotype: The target antigen is unknown.

Sequencing was carried out using blood. This clonotype was sampled from a girl between 5 and 17 years old with multiple sclerosis. The rearrangement uses TRBV2 and TRBJ1-2; D ambiguous. CDR3 in amino acids: CASTIANYGYTF. The CDR3 DNA is TGTGCCAGCACCATAGCTAACTATGGCTACACCTTC. The full variable domain, with the rest looked up from reference TRBV2 and TRBJ1-2, is EPEVTQTPSHQVTQMGQEVILRCVPISNHLYFYWYRQILGQKVEFLVSFYNNEISEKSEIFDDQFSVERPDGSNFTLKIRSTKLEDSAMYFCASTIANYGYTFGSGTRLTVV.